These 2 T cell receptor beta chains share one sample of origin, sequenced in a study of regulatory T cells in long-lasting Graves disease. HTBI primers from iRepertoire and Arm-PCR of CDR3 regions yielded the TCR beta libraries. Each CDR3 protein is one row after TCRdb ran MiXCR on the multiplex PCR reads. Of roughly 410,000 distinct CDR3 sequences detected, 15% appear once; the ten largest clones hold approximately 7.6%. Time point specified: newly diagnosed GD, antithyroid drugs for less than 3 months. PBMC-extracted RNA yielded the TCR library. Separately, the same data were catalogued under a study of T cells in Graves' hyperthyroidism and ophthalmopathy.

Sequences were derived from peripheral blood mononuclear cells (PBMCs), sampled at new diagnosis, from a patient treated with antithyroid drugs. The source is a woman aged 40-49 years with Graves disease.

V is TRBV5-6 and J is TRBJ2-1; a possible D gene is TRBD1 (5 bases). Germline values: CDR1 SGHDT, CDR2 YYEEEE. The CDR3 contains 11 residues. The V and J ends lost 4 bases and 12 bases respectively, with 11 bases between them. CDR3 sequence: CASSLVGLQFF. Written as DNA, the CDR3 is TGTGCCAGCAGCCTAGTGGGGCTGCAGTTCTTC.

Concerning this clonotype itself: A much larger clone lies one base from this, so it may be a read error. This chain uses TRBV11-2 with TRBJ2-1, with D perhaps being TRBD1 or TRBD2 (5 bases each). Per the germline V gene, CDR1 is SGHAT and CDR2 is FQNNGV. The CDR3 length is 15 residues. The V end was cut by 2 bases, the J end by 6 bases, with 14 bases between. CDR3 in DNA: TGTGCCAGCAGCTTAACCGGGACGGGCAGCAATGAGCAGTTCTTC. Residues: CASSLTGTGSNEQFF. Combining the CDR3 with reference TRBV11-2 and TRBJ2-1 gives the whole variable domain EAGVAQSPRYKIIEKRQSVAFWCNPISGHATLYWYQQILGQGPKLLIQFQNNGVVDDSQLPKDRFSAERLKGVDSTLKIQPAKLEDSAVYLCASSLTGTGSNEQFFGPGTRLTVL.